This TCR beta chain appears in the sequencing data of a study of cytomegalovirus exposure and HLA in healthy donors. Study conclusions and caveats: The study flagged about 150 TCR beta chains as cytomegalovirus-associated. Later analysis indicated greater clonal expansion among HLA-associated TCR beta chains than among equally common other chains.

As for this clone: Its target is unknown.

The PCR used 60 Vbeta and 13 Jbeta primers. Repertoires were generated with immunoSEQ multiplex PCR, while TCRdb's copy carries only in-frame clones and drops some. Among more than 65,000 clones listed, over 75% were seen once. The CDR3 has 17 residues. Germline-derived CDR1 and CDR2 are SGHRS and YFSETQ. V lost 4 bases and J lost 4; bases outside the gene matches: 14. This chain joins TRBV5-1 and TRBJ2-7, with 10 nucleotides matching TRBD1. Material: PBMCs. The receptor's source is a female donor in good health and CMV-seronegative. The CDR3 DNA reads as TGCGCCAGCAGCCAAACCACAACCGGGACAGGGGAATACGAGCAGTACTTC. This codes for CASSQTTTGTGEYEQYF.